Listed below are T cell receptor beta chains from one sample, sequenced in a study of regulatory T cells in long-lasting Graves disease. Each CDR3 protein gets one entry after TCRdb re-called the multiplex PCR reads with MiXCR. The sample holds about 470,000 distinct CDR3 sequences, 14% to 15% seen once. These same data were also listed under a study on T cells in Graves' hyperthyroidism and ophthalmopathy.

The sequencing here drew on peripheral blood mononuclear cells (PBMCs), taken at new diagnosis, from a patient treated with antithyroid drugs. These receptors were obtained from a woman aged 25 to 39 with Graves disease. CDR3s include the opening cysteine and the closing phenylalanine or tryptophan. Fields, in order: J gene, D gene, V gene, clone size, CDR3 length, CDR3 protein, CDR3 DNA. The D gene is left open where the match is weak. Size tells how often a clone was seen (once, few, many) or the class of an expanded clone, and some rows leave it out.

TRBJ2-7 | - | TRBV29-1 | few | 13 | CSVVQEPSYEQYF | TGCAGCGTTGTACAGGAGCCCTCCTACGAGCAGTACTTC
TRBJ1-1 | - | TRBV3-1 | many | 14 | CASSIPDSPTEAFF | TGTGCCAGCAGCATCCCAGACAGTCCCACTGAAGCTTTCTTT
TRBJ1-6 | - | TRBV27 | many | 19 | CASSSPSRGGPTTNSPLHF | TGTGCCAGCAGTTCACCGTCCCGGGGGGGTCCAACTACTAATTCACCCCTCCACTTT
TRBJ2-4 | - | TRBV27 | - | 16 | CASSPGLFLAKNIQYF | TGTGCCAGCAGCCCCGGACTTTTTTTAGCCAAAAACATTCAGTACTTC
TRBJ2-3 | - | TRBV27 | many | 14 | CASSFEGSPDTQYF | TGTGCCAGCAGTTTTGAGGGGAGCCCAGATACGCAGTATTTT
TRBJ2-7 | - | TRBV28 | - | 12 | CASSPSDTEQYF | TGTGCCAGCAGTCCTTCGGATACTGAGCAGTACTTC
TRBJ2-1 | - | TRBV20-1 | few | 15 | CSARDPGVPPNEQFF | TGCAGTGCTAGAGATCCGGGAGTTCCCCCCAATGAGCAGTTCTTC
TRBJ2-2 | - | TRBV2 | many | 15 | CASSERRAGVGELFF | TGTGCCAGCAGTGAACGACGGGCCGGCGTCGGGGAGCTGTTTTTT
TRBJ2-3 | - | TRBV10-3 | many | 16 | CAISAQPGTSTDTQYF | TGTGCCATCAGTGCCCAGCCGGGGACTTCCACAGATACGCAGTATTTT
TRBJ2-3 | - | TRBV24-1 | few | 13 | CATSDEGADTQYF | TGTGCCACCAGTGATGAGGGGGCAGATACGCAGTATTTT
TRBJ2-5 | - | TRBV3-1 | many | 12 | CATKGRKETQYF | TGTGCCACCAAGGGTAGAAAAGAGACCCAGTACTTC
TRBJ2-7 | - | TRBV5-1 | many | 17 | CASSLFEARSSSYEQYF | TGCGCCAGCAGCTTGTTTGAGGCCCGGAGTAGCTCCTACGAGCAGTACTTC
TRBJ2-1 | TRBD2 | TRBV27 | many | 16 | CASSARDVAGVDEQFF | TGTGCCAGCAGTGCCCGGGATGTAGCGGGAGTGGATGAGCAGTTCTTC
TRBJ1-1 | TRBD1 | TRBV7-3 | few | 15 | CASSPSGGANTEAFF | TGTGCCAGCAGCCCCTCAGGGGGCGCGAACACTGAAGCTTTCTTT
TRBJ2-2 | - | TRBV5-1 | many | 15 | CASSLQGANTGELFF | TGCGCCAGCAGCTTGCAAGGGGCGAACACCGGGGAGCTGTTTTTT
TRBJ1-2 | TRBD1 | TRBV7-9 | few | 15 | CASSFVDRVLAGYTF | TGTGCCAGCAGCTTTGTGGACAGGGTGCTGGCTGGCTACACCTTC
TRBJ2-6 | - | TRBV18 | few | 15 | CASSQGVAGANVLTF | TGTGCCAGCTCGCAAGGGGTGGCGGGGGCCAACGTCCTGACTTTC
TRBJ2-1 | - | TRBV3-1 | - | 12 | CASSFRNNEQFF | TGTGCCAGCAGCTTTAGAAACAATGAGCAGTTCTTC
TRBJ2-3 | - | TRBV5-1 | many | 16 | CASSLAMAGTGDTQYF | TGCGCCAGCAGCTTGGCCATGGCGGGGACGGGAGATACGCAGTATTTT
TRBJ2-1 | TRBD2 | TRBV29-1 | - | 10 | CSVGGTEQFF | TGCAGCGTGGGGGGGACCGAGCAGTTCTTC
TRBJ2-3 | - | TRBV12-3/TRBV12-4 | many | 16 | CASRDTIGGYTDTQYF | TGTGCCAGTAGGGATACTATTGGCGGATACACAGATACGCAGTATTTT
TRBJ2-1 | TRBD1 | TRBV20-1 | many | 15 | CSANRGQGDYNEQFF | TGCAGTGCTAACAGGGGACAGGGAGACTACAATGAGCAGTTCTTC
TRBJ2-3 | TRBD2 | TRBV12-3/TRBV12-4 | many | 14 | CASSLDGRGDTQYF | TGTGCCAGCAGTTTAGACGGGAGGGGAGATACGCAGTATTTT
TRBJ1-4 | - | TRBV7-2 | - | 14 | CASSPMAGNEKLFF | TGTGCCAGCAGCCCAATGGCCGGTAATGAAAAACTGTTTTTT
TRBJ2-1 | TRBD2 | TRBV28 | few | 17 | CASSRNRLAGDSNEQFF | TGTGCCAGCAGTCGTAATCGACTAGCGGGAGATTCAAATGAGCAGTTCTTC
TRBJ1-2 | TRBD1 | TRBV7-9 | many | 15 | CASSSIRDSYYGYTF | TGTGCCAGCAGCTCCATTCGGGACAGTTACTATGGCTACACCTTC
TRBJ1-5 | - | TRBV30 | many | 13 | CAWNSGGNQPQHF | TGTGCCTGGAACAGTGGGGGCAATCAGCCCCAGCATTTT
TRBJ1-5 | - | TRBV2 | many | 15 | CASSVGRSSNQPQHF | TGTGCCAGCAGTGTTGGTAGGAGTAGCAATCAGCCCCAGCATTTT
TRBJ2-5 | TRBD1 | TRBV11-2 | many | 16 | CASNPDRGDGEETQYF | TGTGCCAGCAACCCGGACAGGGGTGATGGAGAAGAGACCCAGTACTTC
TRBJ2-5 | TRBD2 | TRBV9 | - | 17 | CASSVAAGGPSQETQYF | TGTGCCAGCAGCGTAGCAGCGGGAGGGCCATCCCAAGAGACCCAGTACTTC
TRBJ2-3 | TRBD2 | TRBV6-2/TRBV6-3 | once | 16 | CASRPGTSGRGDTQYF | TGTGCCAGCAGGCCCGGGACTAGCGGGAGAGGAGATACGCAGTATTTT
TRBJ2-5 | TRBD2 | TRBV18 | - | 15 | CASSPIAGDLETQYF | TGTGCCAGCTCACCCATAGCGGGAGATTTGGAGACCCAGTACTTC
TRBJ1-1 | - | TRBV27 | many | 14 | CASSLGAMNTEAFF | TGTGCCAGCAGTTTAGGGGCGATGAACACTGAAGCTTTCTTT